This is a list of T cell receptor beta chains from one sample in a study of blood T cell repertoires in COVID-19. Only in-frame clones appear in the TCRdb table, and some are missing; sequencing was by immunoSEQ multiplex PCR. This repertoire shows 110,000 to 150,000 clones, 88% found once; its top ten account for roughly 1.9%. The sample consisted of peripheral blood. These receptors originate from a man aged 65 to 85 with acute or convalescent COVID-19. The CDR3 runs from the conserved cysteine through the conserved F or W. A D gene is named only where the DNA matches it firmly. Rows may omit the clone size; those that give it use once, few, many or a size class.

>TRBV11-2|TRBJ1-6|TRBD1|-
TGTGCCAGCAGCCGACAGGGTATGGGTTCACCCCTCCACTTT
CASSRQGMGSPLHF
>TRBV28|TRBJ2-5|-|-
TGTGCCAGCGTATCGCGGGGAGACCAGTACTTC
CASVSRGDQYF
>TRBV6-1|TRBJ2-3|TRBD1|-
TGTGCCAGCAGTGAAAGGACAGGGGCAATGGCGGATACGCAGTATTTT
CASSERTGAMADTQYF
>TRBV18|TRBJ1-2|-|-
TGTGCCAGCTCACCAGAGGATAACTATGGCTACACCTTC
CASSPEDNYGYTF
>TRBV18|TRBJ1-5|-|-
TGTGCCAGCTCCTCAGGGGGCAATCAGCCCCAGCATTTT
CASSSGGNQPQHF
>TRBV5-1|TRBJ1-6|-|-
TGCGCCAGCAGCGTTGGGGCCACCTATAATTCACCCCTCCACTTT
CASSVGATYNSPLHF
>TRBV29-1|TRBJ2-1|-|-
TGCAGCGCTCAGGGATCCTACAATGAGCAGTTCTTC
CSAQGSYNEQFF
>TRBV27|TRBJ2-7|-|-
TGTGCCAGCAGTTTATCTTCAGGTACCTACGAGCAGTACTTC
CASSLSSGTYEQYF
>TRBV7-2|TRBJ2-1|-|-
TGTGCCAGCAGCTTAGACACCCTCTCCTACAATGAGCAGTTCTTC
CASSLDTLSYNEQFF
>TRBV3-1/TRBV3-2|TRBJ2-7|TRBD2|-
TGTGCCAGCAGCCCCGGCGGGGGGGCCTACGAGCAGTACTTC
CASSPGGGAYEQYF
>TRBV5-1|TRBJ1-2|-|-
TGCGCCAGCAGCTTGGACAGCTTCTATGGCTACACCTTC
CASSLDSFYGYTF
>TRBV4-2|TRBJ2-3|TRBD2|-
TGTGCCAGCAGCCAAGAGTGGCGGGGGGGCAAGACGCAGTATTTT
CASSQEWRGGKTQYF
>TRBV7-9|TRBJ2-2|-|few
TGTGCCAGCAGCTTGGCAGGCTTCACCGGGGAGCTGTTTTTT
CASSLAGFTGELFF
>TRBV5-1|TRBJ1-2|-|few
TGCGCCAGCAGCTTTAACACCAACTATGGCTACACCTTC
CASSFNTNYGYTF
>TRBV19|TRBJ1-1|-|-
TGTGCCAGTATCCCAGGTACCGACATGAACACTGAAGCTTTCTTT
CASIPGTDMNTEAFF
>TRBV7-9|TRBJ1-5|TRBD1|-
TGTGCCAGCAGCTTTCAGGGGGATCAGCCCCAGCATTTT
CASSFQGDQPQHF
>TRBV2|TRBJ2-1|TRBD1|-
TGTGCCAGCAGTGAATTGCGGACAGGGCTTTACAATGAGCAGTTCTTC
CASSELRTGLYNEQFF
>TRBV6-1|TRBJ1-1|-|many
TGTGCCAGCAGTGAGCGGGGCATAGCTTTCTTT
CASSERGIAFF
>TRBV7-2|TRBJ1-6|-|-
TGTGCCAGCAGCTTAGTAGTAGGGCAGGGTAGGTCACCCCTCCACTTT
CASSLVVGQGRSPLHF
>TRBV11-2|TRBJ2-5|-|-
TGTGCCAGCAGCTTAACCAGGGACCAAGAGACCCAGTACTTC
CASSLTRDQETQYF
>TRBV19|TRBJ1-1|TRBD1|-
TGTGCCAGTGGCCGACAGGGGCGGAACACTGAAGCTTTCTTT
CASGRQGRNTEAFF
>TRBV5-4|TRBJ1-4|TRBD1|-
TGTGCCAGCAGCCGACAGGGGATATCTAATGAAAAACTGTTTTTT
CASSRQGISNEKLFF
>TRBV5-6|TRBJ2-5|TRBD1|-
TGTGCCAGCAGCTTGGCGGACAGGGTCGGACAGACCCAGTACTTC
CASSLADRVGQTQYF
>TRBV10-1|TRBJ2-3|-|-
TGCGCCAGCAAGAGACAGGTGAACGGCCCAGATACGCAGTATTTT
CASKRQVNGPDTQYF
>TRBV27|TRBJ1-1|TRBD1|-
TGTGCCAGCAGATACGGACAGGGCACTGAAGCTTTCTTT
CASRYGQGTEAFF
>TRBV14|TRBJ2-4|-|-
TGTGCCAGCAGCCAAAGCCGGGGAAAGGGTCCGAATTACCTTCCCCTAGCCAAAAACATTCAGTACTTC
CASSQSRGKGPNYLPLAKNIQYF
>TRBV7-2|TRBJ2-3|-|-
TGTGCCAGCAGCTTTTATATTAGCACAGATACGCAGTATTTT
CASSFYISTDTQYF
>TRBV14|TRBJ1-1|-|-
TGTGCCAGCAGTCCCGGGACAAGGACTGAAGCTTTCTTT
CASSPGTRTEAFF
>TRBV3-1/TRBV3-2|TRBJ1-2|-|-
TGTGCCAGCAGCCAAGGAGAATCGTCGCAGGGATCTAACTATGGCTACACCTTC
CASSQGESSQGSNYGYTF
>TRBV7-9|TRBJ1-1|-|once
TGTGCCAGCAGCCATGACACCCATCTCACTGAAGCTTTCTTT
CASSHDTHLTEAFF
>TRBV27|TRBJ1-1|TRBD1|-
TGTGCCAGCAGGATACTCTTACAGGGGGGAGATGCTGAAGCTTTCTTT
CASRILLQGGDAEAFF
>TRBV7-2|TRBJ1-2|TRBD1|-
TGTGCCAGCAGCCAAGCTCGGGACAGGGCCTATGGCTACACCTTC
CASSQARDRAYGYTF
>TRBV5-1|TRBJ2-3|TRBD2|-
TGCGCCAGCAGCACGACTAGCGGGGGGACCATGATGACAGATACGCAGTATTTT
CASSTTSGGTMMTDTQYF
>TRBV29-1|TRBJ2-3|-|-
TGCAGCGCTCAGAGAGACTCCCGCAGTACAGATACGCAGTATTTT
CSAQRDSRSTDTQYF
>TRBV10-1|TRBJ1-1|-|-
TGCGCCAGCAGTGAGTCGCTGGGGGGCACTGAAGCTTTCTTT
CASSESLGGTEAFF
>TRBV6-6|TRBJ2-1|-|-
TGTGCCAGCAGTTTCGGGGGCTACAATGAGCAGTTCTTC
CASSFGGYNEQFF
>TRBV18|TRBJ1-2|TRBD1|-
TGTGCCAGCTCACCACTAGGGGGCCGACGAGACTATGGCTACACCTTC
CASSPLGGRRDYGYTF
>TRBV7-2|TRBJ2-3|-|-
TGTGCCAGCAGCTTAGCACAGAGCACAGATACGCAGTATTTT
CASSLAQSTDTQYF
>TRBV27|TRBJ2-7|TRBD2|-
TGTGCCAGCAGTCCAGCAGGAACTAGCGGCTACGAGCAGTACTTC
CASSPAGTSGYEQYF
>TRBV6-5|TRBJ1-2|-|-
TGTGCCAGCAGTTACTCGGGGACTGGAAACTATGGCTACACCTTC
CASSYSGTGNYGYTF
>TRBV24-1|TRBJ2-2|-|-
TGTGCCACCCGGGCCGGGGAGCTGTTTTTT
CATRAGELFF
>TRBV28|TRBJ1-2|-|-
TGTGCCAGCAGTTCACAGATCGGTGGAGGGAGCTATGGCTACACCTTC
CASSSQIGGGSYGYTF
>TRBV2|TRBJ1-2|-|-
TGTGCCAGCAGTGAGAGGGCCTTGGGTGGCTACACCTTC
CASSERALGGYTF
>TRBV5-1|TRBJ1-3|-|-
TGCGCCAGCAGCTACTCGACAGAACTTAGAAACACCATATATTTT
CASSYSTELRNTIYF
>TRBV6-6|TRBJ2-7|-|-
TGTGCCAGCAGAGGAAACGGGAGACGGGTATACGAGCAGTACTTC
CASRGNGRRVYEQYF
>TRBV6-1|TRBJ1-2|-|-
TGTGCCAGCAGTGAAGGGGCAGGGGACTATGGCTACACCTTC
CASSEGAGDYGYTF
>TRBV7-2|TRBJ1-6|-|-
TGTGCCAGCAGCTTAGAAACAAGTAATTCACCCCTCCACTTT
CASSLETSNSPLHF
>TRBV2|TRBJ2-1|TRBD1|few
TGTGCCAGCAGTCCAGGGACAGGTCCCTACAATGAGCAGTTCTTC
CASSPGTGPYNEQFF
>TRBV24-1|TRBJ1-1|TRBD1|-
TGTGCCATCTGGAAGGGGGCAGCTTTCTTT
CAIWKGAAFF
>TRBV5-4|TRBJ2-7|TRBD2|-
TGTGCCAGCAGCTTGGGTCTAGCGGGAGCTCAGACCGAGCAGTACTTC
CASSLGLAGAQTEQYF
>TRBV12-3/TRBV12-4|TRBJ1-1|TRBD1|-
TGTGCCAGCAGTTTAAAGGGGGCCACTGAAGCTTTCTTT
CASSLKGATEAFF